This T cell receptor beta chain was profiled in a study of blood T cell repertoires in COVID-19. Overall study context: Researchers got acute and convalescent COVID-19 samples from the United States, Italy and Spain. PBMCs, B-cell-depleted T cells, or T cells were the source of the cDNA or gDNA that made up the material.

The data were produced by immunoSEQ multiplex PCR, yet TCRdb's version contains in-frame clones alone and is incomplete. This sample has about 190,000 clones, with 84% found just once. Individuals aged roughly 18 to 95 years were recruited from 24 US areas. Each participant's cohort was designated according to participant-reported clinical history. The CDR3 contains 15 residues. V lost 3 bases and J lost 3; bases outside the gene matches: 7. The sample taken for sequencing was PBMCs or T cells enriched from blood (not recorded which). J is TRBJ2-7 and V is TRBV23-1, with TRBD1 matching 8 bases. TRBV23-1 is designated an ORF whose function remains uncertain. This receptor was obtained from a woman between 25 and 40 years old who had been exposed to COVID-19. Here the CDR3 reads CASSHPDRGGYEQYF. The CDR3 nucleotides are TGCGCCAGCAGTCATCCCGACAGGGGTGGCTACGAGCAGTACTTC.